This entry is about one T cell receptor (beta chain). Its matching antigen is unknown. This entry comes from a study of cytomegalovirus exposure and HLA in healthy donors. Study-wide context: In a previous analysis, approximately 110 million unique TCR beta sequences were found from some 180 million T cells. Study-wide points: Published work reported that the classifier diagnosed cytomegalovirus status with high specificity and sensitivity. Most sequenced TCRs were rare (though some public TCRs occurred in many donors).

The PCR contained 60 Vbeta and 13 Jbeta primers. The table came from immunoSEQ multiplex PCR; TCRdb's copy has only in-frame clones and leaves some out. The table has around 150,000 clones, approximately 80% seen once; the top ten hold roughly 4%. CDR1 MNHEY and CDR2 SMNVEV come from the germline V gene (reference sequence). V was clipped by 5 bases and J by 2 bases; unmatched bases: 6. CDR3 length: 15 amino acids. This sequence originates from a woman between 35 and 50 years old in good health and CMV-seropositive. This rearrangement joins TRBV27 to TRBJ2-3; 8 positions match TRBD1. Sequencing used PBMCs. The CDR3 DNA reads as TGTGCCAGCAGTAAACGACAGGGGTTCACAGATACGCAGTATTTT. Residues: CASSKRQGFTDTQYF.